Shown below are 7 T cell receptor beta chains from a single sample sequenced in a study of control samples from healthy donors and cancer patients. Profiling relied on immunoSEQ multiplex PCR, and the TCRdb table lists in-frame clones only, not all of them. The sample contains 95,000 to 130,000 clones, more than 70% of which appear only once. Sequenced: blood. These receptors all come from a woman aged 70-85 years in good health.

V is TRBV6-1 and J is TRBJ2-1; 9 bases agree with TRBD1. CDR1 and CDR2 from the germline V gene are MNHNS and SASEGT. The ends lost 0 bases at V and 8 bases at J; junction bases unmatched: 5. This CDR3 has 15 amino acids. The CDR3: CASSEADRGNDEQFF. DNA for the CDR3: TGTGCCAGCAGTGAAGCGGACAGGGGTAACGATGAGCAGTTCTTC.

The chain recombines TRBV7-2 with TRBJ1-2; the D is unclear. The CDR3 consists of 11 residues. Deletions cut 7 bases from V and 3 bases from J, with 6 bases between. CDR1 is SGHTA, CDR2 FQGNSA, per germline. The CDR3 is CASTLDYGYTF. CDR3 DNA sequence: TGTGCCAGCACCTTGGACTATGGCTACACCTTC.

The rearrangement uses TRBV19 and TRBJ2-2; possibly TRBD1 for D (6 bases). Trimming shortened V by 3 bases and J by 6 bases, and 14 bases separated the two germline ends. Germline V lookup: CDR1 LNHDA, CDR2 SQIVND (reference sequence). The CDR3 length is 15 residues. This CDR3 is CASSIPRAGAGELFF. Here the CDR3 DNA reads TGTGCCAGTAGTATCCCCAGGGCAGGGGCCGGGGAGCTGTTTTTT. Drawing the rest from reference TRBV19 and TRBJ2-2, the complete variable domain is DGGITQSPKYLFRKEGQNVTLSCEQNLNHDAMYWYRQDPGQGLRLIYYSQIVNDFQKGDIAEGYSVSREKKESFPLTVTSAQKNPTAFYLCASSIPRAGAGELFFGEGSRLTVL.

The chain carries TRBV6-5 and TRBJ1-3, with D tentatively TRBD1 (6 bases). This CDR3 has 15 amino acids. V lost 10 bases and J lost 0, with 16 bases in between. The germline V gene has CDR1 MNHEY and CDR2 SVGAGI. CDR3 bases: TGTGCCACCCGGACAGTGCATTTCTCTGGAAACACCATATATTTT. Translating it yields CATRTVHFSGNTIYF.

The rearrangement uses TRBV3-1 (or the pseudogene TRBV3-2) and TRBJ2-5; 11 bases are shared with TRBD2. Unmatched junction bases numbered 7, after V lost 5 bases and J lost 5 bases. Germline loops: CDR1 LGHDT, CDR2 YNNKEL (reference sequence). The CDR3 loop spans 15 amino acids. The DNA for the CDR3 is TGTGCCAGCAGCTCCCGACTAGCGGGGTTGGAGACCCAGTACTTC. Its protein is CASSSRLAGLETQYF.

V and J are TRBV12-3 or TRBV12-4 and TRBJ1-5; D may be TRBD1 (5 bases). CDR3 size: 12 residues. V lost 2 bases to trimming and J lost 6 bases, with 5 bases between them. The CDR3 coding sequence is TGTGCCAGCAGTTTACAGGGTCAGCCCCAGCATTTT. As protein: CASSLQGQPQHF.

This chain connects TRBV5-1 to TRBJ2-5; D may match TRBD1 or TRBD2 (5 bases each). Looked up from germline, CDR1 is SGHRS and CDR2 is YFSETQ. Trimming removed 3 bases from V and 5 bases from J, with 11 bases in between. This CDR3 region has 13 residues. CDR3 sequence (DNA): TGCGCCAGCAGCTCGGGGCGCGGGGAGACCCAGTACTTC. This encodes CASSSGRGETQYF.